The 26 T cell receptor beta chains below all came from one sample that was sequenced in a study of blood T cell repertoires in COVID-19 (dated by TCRdb to the early 2020s). Library preparation was by the immunoSEQ multiplex PCR assay. What TCRdb holds here is the immuneACCESS table cut down to in-frame rearrangements. Part of the clones is not present; checked against another copy, under half of the missing clones reflect an unresolved V gene, and the others are unexplained. The sample records 450,000 or so clones, around 91% of which are singletons. Approximately 0.65% of the sample rests with the top ten. The sequencing sample was made of PBMCs or T cells enriched from blood (not recorded which). These receptors all come from a man between 18 and 35 years old who had recovered from COVID-19.

The CDR3 DNA is TGTGCCAGCAGTTACTCTCTAGCGGGATCTTACAATGAGCAGTTCTTC. Protein: CASSYSLAGSYNEQFF. The chain carries TRBV6-5 and TRBJ2-1; 9 nucleotides match TRBD2. Germline V gene sequence: CDR1 MNHEY, CDR2 SVGAGI. There are 16 residues in the CDR3. V lost 0 bases and J lost 4; bases outside the gene matches: 4.

CDR3: CASSPTSGRREQYF. For the CDR3, the DNA is TGTGCCAGCAGTCCGACTAGCGGGAGGAGGGAGCAGTACTTC. J is TRBJ2-7 and V is TRBV7-6, with TRBD2 identical over 13 bases. CDR3 length: 14 residues. J was trimmed by 7 bases and V by 6 bases; bases with no gene match: 6. Germline CDR1 and CDR2: SGHVS and FNYEAQ.

The rearrangement joins TRBV6-5 to TRBJ1-2; 7 nucleotides agree with TRBD1. CDR1 and CDR2 (germline): MNHEY, SVGAGI. This CDR3 spans 16 amino acids. V lost 1 base and J lost 1; bases outside the gene matches: 6. The CDR3 nucleotides read TGTGCCAGCAGTTACTTAGGGACAGTGATTAACTATGGCTACACCTTC. Translated: CASSYLGTVINYGYTF.

A note on this clone: The sample holds other DNA sequences that translate to the same CDR3. The genes are TRBV5-1 and TRBJ1-2; D ambiguous. V was pared by 1 base and J by 3 bases, with 7 bases between. The V gene's germline CDR1 is SGHRS and CDR2 YFSETQ. The CDR3 covers 13 residues. The CDR3 spells CASSLNRDYGYTF. CDR3 sequence (DNA): TGCGCCAGCAGCTTGAACCGGGACTATGGCTACACCTTC.

This rearrangement joins TRBV12-3 or TRBV12-4 to TRBJ2-1, with a tentative D call TRBD2 (7 bases). This CDR3 region has 13 residues. Trimming pared 6 bases from V and 6 bases from J, leaving 12 bases between. The CDR3 DNA reads TGTGCCAGCAGCACCGGGGGGCCCAATGAGCAGTTCTTC. This encodes CASSTGGPNEQFF.

V usage is TRBV2 and J usage is TRBJ1-2; D gene uncertain. CDR3 size: 15 residues. Germline lookup yields CDR1 SNHLY and CDR2 FYNNEI. V lost 0 bases, J lost 2 bases, and 10 bases lay in between. The CDR3 nucleotides are TGTGCCAGCAGTGAAGCGCTTACGGGGAACTATGGCTACACCTTC. Its protein product is CASSEALTGNYGYTF.

The rearrangement joins TRBV5-1 to TRBJ1-3, with unresolved D. Germline lookup yields CDR1 SGHRS and CDR2 YFSETQ. Trimming left V 1 base short and J 0 bases short, with 8 bases between. CDR3 length equals 15 residues. CDR3 region: CASSLPESSGNTIYF. In nucleotides, the CDR3 is TGCGCCAGCAGCTTGCCGGAGAGCTCTGGAAACACCATATATTTT.

This chain connects TRBV9 to TRBJ1-1; 11 positions agree with TRBD1. J lost 1 base, V lost 0 bases, and 20 bases had no gene match. CDR1 and CDR2 from the germline V gene are SGDLS and YYNGEE. The length of the CDR3 is 22 residues. The CDR3 loop is CASSVATRDFTGTGGKNTEAFF. DNA for the CDR3: TGTGCCAGCAGCGTAGCTACCAGGGATTTCACCGGGACAGGGGGGAAGAACACTGAAGCTTTCTTT.

This chain connects TRBV10-3 to TRBJ2-1; D is unclear. Deletions cut 3 bases from V and 5 bases from J, with 5 bases between. CDR3 length: 12 amino acids. Germline CDR1 is ENHRY and CDR2 is SYGVKD. As DNA, the CDR3 is TGTGCCATCAGTGAATCAAACAATGAGCAGTTCTTC. It specifies CAISESNNEQFF.

The genes are TRBV2 and TRBJ1-6; D perhaps matches TRBD1 (5 bases). This CDR3 region has 14 residues. Germline V gene data show CDR1 as SNHLY and CDR2 as FYNNEI. V lost 6 bases, J lost 3 bases, and 9 bases lay in between. CDR3 in amino acids: CASSEDNYNSPLHF. The CDR3, as DNA: TGTGCCAGCAGCGAGGACAACTATAATTCACCCCTCCACTTT.

V and J are TRBV28 and TRBJ2-1; D is uncertain. Germline V gene sequence: CDR1 MDHEN, CDR2 SYDVKM. CDR3 size: 14 residues. V lost 1 base to trimming and J lost 6 bases, with 10 bases between them. Here the CDR3 DNA reads TGTGCCAGCAGTTTATCCAAATCAGGCAATGAGCAGTTCTTC. Its translation: CASSLSKSGNEQFF.

V gene TRBV19 combines with J gene TRBJ1-5, with no clear D. The CDR3 is 14 amino acids. In germline, CDR1 is LNHDA, CDR2 SQIVND (reference sequence). V lost 4 bases, J lost 4 bases, and 11 bases lay in between. CDR3 amino acids: CASSRATDNQPQHF. Here the CDR3 DNA reads TGTGCCAGTAGTAGGGCGACGGATAATCAGCCCCAGCATTTT.

The chain is built from TRBV24-1 and TRBJ1-2; 7 positions agree with TRBD1. The CDR3 spans 16 residues. CDR1 and CDR2 from the germline V gene are KGHDR and SFDVKD. V lost 5 bases to trimming and J lost 4 bases; unmatched junction nucleotides: 12. CDR3 sequence: CATSGGRTGTPYGYTF. Written as DNA, the CDR3 is TGTGCCACCAGTGGCGGGAGGACAGGCACCCCCTATGGCTACACCTTC.

The chain has TRBV12-3 or TRBV12-4 and TRBJ1-1; 7 bases align to TRBD1. V was pared by 5 bases and J by 11 bases, with 11 bases of the junction left unmatched. The CDR3 is 13 amino acids. The CDR3 region is CASSPGTADTAFF. The CDR3, as DNA: TGTGCCAGCAGTCCCGGGACAGCTGATACGGCTTTCTTT.

The V and J genes are TRBV14 and TRBJ2-6, with D perhaps matching TRBD1 (5 bases). Germline lookup yields CDR1 SGHDN and CDR2 FVKESK. The CDR3 has 15 amino acids. V was shortened by 4 bases and J by 0 bases, with 7 bases between the two germline ends. In DNA, the CDR3 is TGTGCCAGCAGCCTGACAGTCTCTGGGGCCAACGTCCTGACTTTC. Its protein product is CASSLTVSGANVLTF.

J is TRBJ1-1 and V is TRBV27; TRBD1 agrees at 8 bases. The CDR3 totals 11 residues. From germline, CDR1 is MNHEY and CDR2 SMNVEV (reference sequence). J lost 10 bases, V lost 5 bases, and 3 bases had no gene match. CDR3 amino acids: CASSQGAAAFF. The CDR3 DNA reads as TGTGCCAGCAGTCAGGGGGCGGCAGCTTTCTTT.

This clone appeared once. The V gene is TRBV2, the J gene TRBJ1-5; D call uncertain. The CDR3 is made up of 11 amino acids. CDR1 SNHLY and CDR2 FYNNEI come from the germline V gene. Trimming took 7 bases from V and 9 from J, leaving 10 bases between them. Written as DNA, the CDR3 is TGTGCCAGCACATCAGGAGGGCCCCAGCATTTT. This codes for CASTSGGPQHF.

In DNA, the CDR3 is TGTGCCAGCAGTGAAGAAAACACCAAAAACATTCAGTACTTC. Protein product: CASSEENTKNIQYF. This rearrangement joins TRBV2 to TRBJ2-4; D is unresolved. This CDR3 contains 14 residues. CDR1 is SNHLY and CDR2 is FYNNEI in the germline V gene. V was pared by 1 base and J by 2 bases, with 6 bases between. The full variable domain, with the rest looked up from reference TRBV2 and TRBJ2-4, is EPEVTQTPSHQVTQMGQEVILRCVPISNHLYFYWYRQILGQKVEFLVSFYNNEISEKSEIFDDQFSVERPDGSNFTLKIRSTKLEDSAMYFCASSEENTKNIQYFGAGTRLSVL.

This clone showed up just once. V is TRBV11-3 and J is TRBJ2-5; 15 nucleotides match TRBD2. The CDR3 totals 16 residues. The germline V gene encodes CDR1 SGHNT and CDR2 YENEEA. V shed 5 bases, J shed 3 bases, and the junction held 4 bases outside the gene matches. The CDR3, as DNA: TGTGCCAGCAGCGAAGGACTAGCGGGGGGGAAAGAGACCCAGTACTTC. It codes for CASSEGLAGGKETQYF.

J is TRBJ1-5 and V is TRBV19, with D perhaps TRBD1 (6 bases). Looked up from germline, CDR1 is LNHDA and CDR2 is SQIVND (reference sequence). V lost 6 bases and J 0 bases, leaving 12 bases between the germline ends. There are 15 residues in the CDR3. The CDR3 spells CASSSTGHSNQPQHF. The CDR3, as DNA: TGTGCCAGTAGCTCGACAGGTCATAGCAATCAGCCCCAGCATTTT.

The chain couples TRBV4-1 to TRBJ1-1; 7 bases agree with TRBD1. Germline loops: CDR1 MGHRA, CDR2 YSYEKL. This CDR3 has 16 residues. J was trimmed by 4 bases and V by 0 bases; bases with no gene match: 8. CDR3 in DNA: TGCGCCAGCAGCCAAGAGACAGGGCGAGGAGGCACTGAAGCTTTCTTT. This translates into CASSQETGRGGTEAFF.

This clone appeared a single time. The chain links TRBV7-8 to TRBJ2-3; 8 nucleotides match TRBD2. After removal of 6 bases from V and 2 bases from J, the junction contained 10 bases not matched to a gene. The CDR3 spans 16 residues. CDR1 is SGHVS and CDR2 is FQNEAQ in the germline V gene. CDR3 residues: CASRNPGLGITDTQYF. The CDR3 region has the DNA TGTGCCAGCAGGAACCCGGGACTAGGGATCACAGATACGCAGTATTTT.

V gene TRBV18 combines with J gene TRBJ1-1; weak D call: TRBD1 (6 bases). The CDR3 sequence is 15 residues long. CDR1 is KGHSH, CDR2 LQKENI, per germline. V was trimmed by 7 bases and J by 6 bases, leaving 21 bases between them. CDR3 in amino acids: CASCPNGQQMSEAFF. The CDR3 nucleotides are TGTGCCAGCTGCCCAAACGGACAGCAAATGTCTGAAGCTTTCTTT.

The V and J genes are TRBV28 and TRBJ1-1; the D is unclear. Germline V gene lookup returns CDR1 MDHEN and CDR2 SYDVKM. This CDR3 contains 14 residues. V lost 6 bases and J lost 2, with 13 bases in between. The CDR3 region is CASSLVSRNTEAFF. The DNA of the CDR3 is TGTGCCAGCAGCCTAGTTAGTAGAAACACTGAAGCTTTCTTT.

This clone has a handful of counts. The chain carries TRBV7-2 and TRBJ1-2; 7 bases agree with TRBD1. After removal of 0 bases from V and 4 bases from J, the junction contained 5 bases not matched to a gene. CDR3 length equals 15 residues. CDR1 SGHTA and CDR2 FQGNSA come from the germline V gene. Here the CDR3 reads CASSLALQGVYGYTF. The CDR3 region has the DNA TGTGCCAGCAGCTTAGCGTTGCAGGGGGTCTATGGCTACACCTTC.

V is TRBV27 and J is TRBJ1-6, with D tentatively TRBD1 (6 bases). This CDR3 is 16 amino acids long. Germline lookup yields CDR1 MNHEY and CDR2 SMNVEV (reference sequence). V lost 4 bases to trimming and J lost 1 base, with 11 bases between them. The CDR3 DNA follows: TGTGCCAGCAGTTCACAGGGAAATTCCTATAATTCACCCCTCCACTTT. Its translation: CASSSQGNSYNSPLHF.